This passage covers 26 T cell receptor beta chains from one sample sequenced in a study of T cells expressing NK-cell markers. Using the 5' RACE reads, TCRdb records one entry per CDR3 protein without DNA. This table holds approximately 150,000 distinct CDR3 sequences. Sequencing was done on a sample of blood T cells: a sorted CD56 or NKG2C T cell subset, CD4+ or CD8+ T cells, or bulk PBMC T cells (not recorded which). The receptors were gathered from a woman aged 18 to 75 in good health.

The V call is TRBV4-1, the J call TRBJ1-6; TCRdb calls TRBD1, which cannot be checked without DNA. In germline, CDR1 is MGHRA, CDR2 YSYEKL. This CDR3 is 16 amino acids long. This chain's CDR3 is CASSQGTGGANSPLHF.

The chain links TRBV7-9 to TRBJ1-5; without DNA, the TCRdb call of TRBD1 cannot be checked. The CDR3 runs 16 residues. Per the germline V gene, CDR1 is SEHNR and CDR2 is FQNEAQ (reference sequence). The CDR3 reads CASSSYAGTGPQPQHF. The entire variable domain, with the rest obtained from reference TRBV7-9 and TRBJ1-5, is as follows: DTGVSQNPRHKITKRGQNVTFRCDPISEHNRLYWYRQTLGQGPEFLTYFQNEAQLEKSRLLSDRFSAERPKGSFSTLEIQRTEQGDSAMYLCASSSYAGTGPQPQHFGDGTRLSIL.

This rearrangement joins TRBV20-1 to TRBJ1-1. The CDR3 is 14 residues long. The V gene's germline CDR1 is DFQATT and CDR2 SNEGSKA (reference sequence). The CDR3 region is CSASYIGVDTEAFF.

The CDR3 sequence: CAGGTGGVNTEAFF. The chain carries TRBV2 and TRBJ1-1; TCRdb names TRBD1, which stays unverified in the absence of DNA. The CDR3 extends over 14 amino acids. The germline CDR1 and CDR2 sequences are SNHLY and FYNNEI. Full variable domain (remainder filled in from reference TRBV2 and TRBJ1-1): EPEVTQTPSHQVTQMGQEVILRCVPISNHLYFYWYRQILGQKVEFLVSFYNNEISEKSEIFDDQFSVERPDGSNFTLKIRSTKLEDSAMYFCAGGTGGVNTEAFFGQGTRLTVV.

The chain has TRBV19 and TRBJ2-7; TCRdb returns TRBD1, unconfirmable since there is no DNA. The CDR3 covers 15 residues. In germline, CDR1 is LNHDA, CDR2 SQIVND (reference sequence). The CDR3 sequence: CASSIATGVSYEQYF.

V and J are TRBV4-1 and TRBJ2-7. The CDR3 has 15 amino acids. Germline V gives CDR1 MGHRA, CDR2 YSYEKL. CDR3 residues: CASSQENGGSYEQYF.

The CDR3 loop reads CSAPKSGYEQYF. V is TRBV20-1 and J is TRBJ2-7. There are 12 residues in the CDR3. Looked up from germline, CDR1 is DFQATT and CDR2 is SNEGSKA (reference sequence).

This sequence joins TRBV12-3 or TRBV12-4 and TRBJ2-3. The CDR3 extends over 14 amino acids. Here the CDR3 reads CASSPDLSTDTQYF.

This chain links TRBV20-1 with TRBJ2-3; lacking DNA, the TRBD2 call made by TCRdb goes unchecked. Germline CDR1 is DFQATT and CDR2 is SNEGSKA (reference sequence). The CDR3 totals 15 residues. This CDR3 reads CSARGWEGLGDTQYF.

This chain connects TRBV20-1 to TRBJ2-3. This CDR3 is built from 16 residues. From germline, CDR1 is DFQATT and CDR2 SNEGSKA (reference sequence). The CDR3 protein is CSARNRRSRLADTQYF.

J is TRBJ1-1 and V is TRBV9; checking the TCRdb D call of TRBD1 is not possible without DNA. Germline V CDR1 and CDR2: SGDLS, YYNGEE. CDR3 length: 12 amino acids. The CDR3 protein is CASSPLGQVAFF. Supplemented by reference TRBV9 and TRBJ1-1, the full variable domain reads DSGVTQTPKHLITATGQRVTLRCSPRSGDLSVYWYQQSLDQGLQFLIQYYNGEERAKGNILERFSAQQFPDLHSELNLSSLELGDSALYFCASSPLGQVAFFGQGTRLTVV.

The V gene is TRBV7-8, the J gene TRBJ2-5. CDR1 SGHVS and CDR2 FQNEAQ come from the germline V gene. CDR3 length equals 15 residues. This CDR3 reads CASSLVTTVGQTQYF. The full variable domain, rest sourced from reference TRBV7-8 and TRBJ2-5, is GAGVSQSPRYKVAKRGQDVALRCDPISGHVSLFWYQQALGQGPEFLTYFQNEAQLDKSGLPSDRFFAERPEGSVSTLKIQRTQQEDSAVYLCASSLVTTVGQTQYFGPGTRLLVL.

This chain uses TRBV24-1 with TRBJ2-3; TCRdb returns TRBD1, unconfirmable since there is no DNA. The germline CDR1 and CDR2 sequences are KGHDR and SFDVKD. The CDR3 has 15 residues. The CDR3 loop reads CATSDGDRITDTQYF.

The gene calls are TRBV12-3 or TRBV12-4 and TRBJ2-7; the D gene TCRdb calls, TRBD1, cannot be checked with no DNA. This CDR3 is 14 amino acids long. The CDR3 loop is CASTGTGPWHEQYF.

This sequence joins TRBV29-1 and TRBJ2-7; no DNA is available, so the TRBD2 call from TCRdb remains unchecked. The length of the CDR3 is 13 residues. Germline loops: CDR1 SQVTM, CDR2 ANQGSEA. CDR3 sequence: CSVVSGSSYEQYF.

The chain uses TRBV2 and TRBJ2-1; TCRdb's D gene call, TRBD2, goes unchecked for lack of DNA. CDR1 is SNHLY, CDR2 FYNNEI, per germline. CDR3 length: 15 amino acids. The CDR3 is CASTNSGKSYNEQFF. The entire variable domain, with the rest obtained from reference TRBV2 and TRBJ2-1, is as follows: EPEVTQTPSHQVTQMGQEVILRCVPISNHLYFYWYRQILGQKVEFLVSFYNNEISEKSEIFDDQFSVERPDGSNFTLKIRSTKLEDSAMYFCASTNSGKSYNEQFFGPGTRLTVL.

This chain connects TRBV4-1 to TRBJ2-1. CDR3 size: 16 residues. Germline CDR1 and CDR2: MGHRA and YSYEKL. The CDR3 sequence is CASSRPTGTSYNEQFF.

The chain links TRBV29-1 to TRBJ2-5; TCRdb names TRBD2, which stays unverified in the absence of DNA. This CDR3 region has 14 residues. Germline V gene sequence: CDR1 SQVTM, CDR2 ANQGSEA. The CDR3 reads CSVATLAGGKTQYF.

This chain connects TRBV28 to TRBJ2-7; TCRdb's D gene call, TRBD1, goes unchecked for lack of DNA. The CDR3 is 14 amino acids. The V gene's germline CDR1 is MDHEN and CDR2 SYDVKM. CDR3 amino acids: CASRYGRGSYEQYF. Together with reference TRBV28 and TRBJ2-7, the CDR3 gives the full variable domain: DVKVTQSSRYLVKRTGEKVFLECVQDMDHENMFWYRQDPGLGLRLIYFSYDVKMKEKGDIPEGYSVSREKKERFSLILESASTNQTSMYLCASRYGRGSYEQYFGPGTRLTVT.

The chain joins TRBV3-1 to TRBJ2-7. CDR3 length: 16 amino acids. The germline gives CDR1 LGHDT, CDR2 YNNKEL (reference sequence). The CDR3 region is CASSPIRTKSVNEQYF.

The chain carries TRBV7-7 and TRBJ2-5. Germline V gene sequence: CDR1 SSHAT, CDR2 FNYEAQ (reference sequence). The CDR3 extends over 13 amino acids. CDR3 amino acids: CASSRSGLETQYF.

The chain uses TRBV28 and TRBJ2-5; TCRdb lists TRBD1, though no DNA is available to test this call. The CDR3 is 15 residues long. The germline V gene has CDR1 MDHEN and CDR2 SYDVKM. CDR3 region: CASSLPGQGGETQYF. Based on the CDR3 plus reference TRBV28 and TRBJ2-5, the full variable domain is DVKVTQSSRYLVKRTGEKVFLECVQDMDHENMFWYRQDPGLGLRLIYFSYDVKMKEKGDIPEGYSVSREKKERFSLILESASTNQTSMYLCASSLPGQGGETQYFGPGTRLLVL.

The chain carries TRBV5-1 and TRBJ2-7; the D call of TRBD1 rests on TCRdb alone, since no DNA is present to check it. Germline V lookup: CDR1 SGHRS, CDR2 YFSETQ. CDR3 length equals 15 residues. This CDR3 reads CASSLNGGEPYEQYF. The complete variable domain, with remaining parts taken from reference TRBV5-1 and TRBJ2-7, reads KAGVTQTPRYLIKTRGQQVTLSCSPISGHRSVSWYQQTPGQGLQFLFEYFSETQRNKGNFPGRFSGRQFSNSRSEMNVSTLELGDSALYLCASSLNGGEPYEQYFGPGTRLTVT.

The CDR3 sequence is CASSRDSPRVLAKNIQYF. The chain links TRBV7-8 to TRBJ2-4; TCRdb selects TRBD1, and the lack of DNA leaves this call unchecked. Germline loops: CDR1 SGHVS, CDR2 FQNEAQ. This CDR3 region has 18 residues. Full variable domain (rest looked up from reference TRBV7-8 and TRBJ2-4): GAGVSQSPRYKVAKRGQDVALRCDPISGHVSLFWYQQALGQGPEFLTYFQNEAQLDKSGLPSDRFFAERPEGSVSTLKIQRTQQEDSAVYLCASSRDSPRVLAKNIQYFGAGTRLSVL.

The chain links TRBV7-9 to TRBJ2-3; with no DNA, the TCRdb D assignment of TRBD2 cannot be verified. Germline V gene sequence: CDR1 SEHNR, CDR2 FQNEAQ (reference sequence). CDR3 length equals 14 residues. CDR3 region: CASGPRLERDTQYF.

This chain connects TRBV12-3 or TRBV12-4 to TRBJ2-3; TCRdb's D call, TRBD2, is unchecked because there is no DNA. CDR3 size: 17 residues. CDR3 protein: CASSPKGLRLTTDTQYF.